The T cell receptor (beta chain) under discussion was sequenced for a study of blood T cell repertoires in COVID-19. Study-level background: Samples taken during acute and convalescent COVID-19 were collected in the United States, Italy and Spain.

Sequenced by immunoSEQ multiplex PCR; TCRdb stores in-frame clones only, minus some. The table shows under 350,000 clones, with 80% to 90% occurring only once. V gave up 2 bases and J gave up 7 bases, with 9 bases separating them. The germline V gene encodes CDR1 SGHTA and CDR2 FQGNSA. The CDR3 sequence is 13 residues long. The receptor was derived from a woman aged 40-49 years with acute COVID-19. V is TRBV7-2 and J is TRBJ2-1; D ambiguous. The source material was PBMCs or T cells enriched from blood (not recorded which). The CDR3 DNA sequence: TGTGCCAGCAGCTTATTTTCGCAGAATGAGCAGTTCTTC. Translation: CASSLFSQNEQFF.